This T cell receptor (beta chain) was profiled in a study of OX40 agonist ivuxolimab in advanced cancers. Study as a whole: People who had prior anti-PD-1, anti-PD-L1 or anti-CTLA-4 therapy could take part, and approximately 43% had some. Study-level points and caveats: Among expanded peripheral T cells, antigen specificity went undetermined. Clonal expansion from baseline to week 6 occurred in both CD4+ and CD8+ T cells. Among T cells, CD8+ cells averaged more expanded clones than CD4+ cells.

With regard to this clone: Its target is not known.

The protocol was immunoSEQ multiplex PCR, while the TCRdb copy is restricted to in-frame clones and leaves out a portion. This table has 50,000 to 70,000 clones, 80% to 90% appearing once. V gave up 8 bases and J gave up 4 bases, with 18 bases separating them. CDR1 and CDR2 from the germline V gene are MNHNS and SASEGT. This CDR3 has 15 amino acids. This specimen was CD4+ or CD8+ T cells sorted from blood, taken in a trial of the OX40 agonist ivuxolimab. The chain combines TRBV6-1 with TRBJ1-5; possible D gene TRBD1, 6 bases. The TCR originated in an adult with an advanced solid tumor such as melanoma, head and neck, liver or kidney cancer. CDR3 sequence (DNA): TGTGCCAGCCATACGACAGGTATGTGGAATCAGCCCCAGCATTTT. This sequence encodes CASHTTGMWNQPQHF.